The present entry profiles one T cell receptor (beta chain) with its context. Its antigen is still unknown. The data derive from a study of shared clonotypes between healthy human individuals. For every subset, genomic DNA was evenly distributed across several immunoSEQ plates. TCRdb's table, derived via immunoSEQ multiplex PCR, lists solely in-frame clones and lacks some. Of 70,000 to 95,000 clones listed, about 65% are singletons. Together with CD45RO+ cells, CCR7-negative CD45RA+ TemRA cells were included in CD8 memory. General observations from the study: Larger estimated richness was generally recorded for naive subsets relative to memory subsets. The genetic and exposure-history diversity represented was limited by few donors.

This TCR was recovered from a young man in good health. Sequencing was done on a sample of memory CD8+ T cells sorted from blood. Subset of the sample: CD45RO+ cells pooled with CCR7-negative TemRA cells.

The CDR3 here is CASSPSGGDSYEQYF. CDR3 DNA: TGTGCCAGTAGCCCCTCGGGGGGAGACTCCTACGAGCAGTACTTC. The chain carries TRBV19 and TRBJ2-7, with 7 bases lining up with TRBD2. Germline CDR1 LNHDA, CDR2 SQIVND (reference sequence). The V segment lost 6 bases and the J segment 0 bases; nucleotides outside the gene matches: 8. The CDR3 contains 15 residues.